Shown below are 8 T cell receptor beta chains from a single sample sequenced in a study of blood T cell repertoires in COVID-19 (dated by TCRdb to 2019 to 2021). The library was generated by the immunoSEQ multiplex PCR assay. TCRdb stores this immuneACCESS table with in-frame sequences only. Part of the clones is absent; in the studies checked, under half of the shortfall reflects unresolved V genes, and no reason is known for the rest. The sample yields 100,000 to 150,000 clones; 88% were counted once. The ten largest clones capture 10% of the sample. Material for sequencing was peripheral blood. These receptors originate from a middle-aged man with acute or convalescent COVID-19.

This chain connects TRBV11-3 to TRBJ1-1; the D is unclear. The germline V gene has CDR1 SGHNT and CDR2 YENEEA. V lost 0 bases to trimming and J lost 3 bases, with 5 bases between them. The CDR3 sequence is 13 residues long. CDR3 sequence: CASSLEEYTEAFF. CDR3 bases: TGTGCCAGCAGCTTAGAGGAGTACACTGAAGCTTTCTTT.

The rearrangement links TRBV5-1 to TRBJ2-1, with 11 positions matching TRBD2. The CDR3 length is 16 residues. Germline V CDR1 and CDR2: SGHRS, YFSETQ. J gave up 7 bases and V 4 bases, and 10 bases lay outside the gene matches. Here the CDR3 reads CASSQRAGTSGNEQFF. The CDR3 DNA follows: TGCGCCAGCAGCCAAAGAGCCGGGACTAGCGGAAATGAGCAGTTCTTC. The complete variable domain, with remaining parts taken from reference TRBV5-1 and TRBJ2-1, reads KAGVTQTPRYLIKTRGQQVTLSCSPISGHRSVSWYQQTPGQGLQFLFEYFSETQRNKGNFPGRFSGRQFSNSRSEMNVSTLELGDSALYLCASSQRAGTSGNEQFFGPGTRLTVL.

This clone was detected only once. V is TRBV28 and J is TRBJ2-1, with 12 bases matching TRBD2. Unmatched junction bases numbered 10, after V lost 4 bases and J lost 9 bases. This CDR3 contains 16 residues. Germline CDR1 and CDR2: MDHEN and SYDVKM. The DNA of the CDR3 is TGTGCCAGCAGTTCACCGGCTAGCGGGAGGGCAGGTGAGCAGTTCTTC. It is translated as CASSSPASGRAGEQFF.

The chain couples TRBV19 to TRBJ1-5; a weak D match, TRBD1 (6 bases). The germline gives CDR1 LNHDA, CDR2 SQIVND (reference sequence). The CDR3 has 16 amino acids. With 3 bases removed from V and 5 bases from J, the gap between germline ends came to 17 bases. CDR3 DNA: TGTGCCAGTAGTATTGGGGCAACAGGGTTTTATCAGCCCCAGCATTTT. Translating it yields CASSIGATGFYQPQHF.

The chain is built from TRBV19 and TRBJ1-2, with a tentative D call TRBD1 (5 bases). Germline loops: CDR1 LNHDA, CDR2 SQIVND (reference sequence). The CDR3 is 14 residues long. V was pared by 9 bases and J by 11 bases, with 25 bases between. In DNA form, the CDR3 reads TGTGCCAGCACCCTTTTGGGGCAAGGTTTAGGTTACACCTTC. It encodes CASTLLGQGLGYTF.

This rearrangement joins TRBV18 to TRBJ1-3; 9 bases are shared with TRBD1. CDR3 length: 16 amino acids. Germline V CDR1 and CDR2: KGHSH, LQKENI. With 3 bases clipped from V and 5 bases from J, the junction kept 8 bases outside the gene matches. CDR3 amino acids: CASSPGTGTGRNTIYF. The CDR3 DNA is TGTGCCAGCTCACCCGGTACAGGGACAGGGAGAAACACCATATATTTT.

This chain connects TRBV5-4 to TRBJ1-3; TRBD1 matches 9 bases. CDR3 length: 14 amino acids. In germline, CDR1 is SGHNT, CDR2 YYREEE (reference sequence). Trimming took 4 bases from V and 6 from J; bases not matched to a gene: 5. The CDR3 region is CASSRTGEENTIYF. The CDR3 DNA is TGTGCCAGCAGCCGGACAGGGGAAGAAAACACCATATATTTT. The complete variable domain, with remaining parts taken from reference TRBV5-4 and TRBJ1-3, reads ETGVTQSPTHLIKTRGQQVTLRCSSQSGHNTVSWYQQALGQGPQFIFQYYREEENGRGNFPPRFSGLQFPNYSSELNVNALELDDSALYLCASSRTGEENTIYFGEGSWLTVV.

The rearrangement joins TRBV2 to TRBJ2-3; D not resolved. This CDR3 is 13 amino acids long. Germline V gene lookup returns CDR1 SNHLY and CDR2 FYNNEI. Trimming shortened V by 6 bases and J by 10 bases, and 17 bases separated the two germline ends. CDR3 protein: CASSISLETPQYF. The CDR3 region has the DNA TGTGCCAGCAGCATATCCCTAGAGACTCCGCAGTATTTT.